These 27 T cell receptor beta chains were sequenced from one sample in a study of T cell changes during pregnancy in multiple sclerosis. Repertoires were generated with immunoSEQ multiplex PCR, while TCRdb's copy carries only in-frame clones and drops some. The data contain approximately 100,000 clones, approximately 92% of them singletons. The sequencing used peripheral blood, collected in the second trimester of pregnancy. The receptor source for this set is a female donor with multiple sclerosis, enrolled in a pregnancy study.

The rearrangement uses TRBV28 and TRBJ2-3; 8 bases fit TRBD2. Losses at the gene ends were 5 bases for V and 2 bases for J; bases not matched to a gene: 9. CDR1 is MDHEN and CDR2 is SYDVKM in the germline V gene. CDR3 length: 16 residues. CDR3: CASSHPGGDNTDTQYF. The DNA of the CDR3 is TGTGCCAGCAGTCACCCCGGGGGGGACAACACAGATACGCAGTATTTT.

The sample holds one count of this clone. The chain links TRBV10-3 to TRBJ2-7; D unclear. Germline V gives CDR1 ENHRY, CDR2 SYGVKD. Trimming stripped 3 bases from V and 2 bases from J, with 17 bases between. The CDR3 contains 16 residues. This CDR3 is CAISDERLRTAYEQYF. DNA of the CDR3: TGTGCCATCAGTGATGAGAGGTTACGTACGGCCTACGAGCAGTACTTC.

The chain uses TRBV28 and TRBJ2-1; 8 positions agree with TRBD1. This CDR3 has 13 amino acids. Germline V lookup: CDR1 MDHEN, CDR2 SYDVKM. The J segment lost 9 bases and the V segment lost 5 bases, leaving 6 bases of the junction unmatched. The DNA for the CDR3 is TGTGCCAGCAGTCCGGACAGGGTGGTTGAGCAGTTCTTC. Translated: CASSPDRVVEQFF.

This clone has just one count. This rearrangement joins TRBV5-1 to TRBJ2-7; 9 positions match TRBD1. The CDR3 spans 16 residues. Trimming cost V 4 bases and J 4 bases; bases outside gene matches: 12. Germline V CDR1 and CDR2: SGHRS, YFSETQ. The CDR3 is CASSPGGTGLWYEQYF. The CDR3 bases are TGCGCCAGCAGCCCCGGTGGGACAGGGCTTTGGTACGAGCAGTACTTC.

The V call is TRBV6-6, the J call TRBJ2-5, with D possibly TRBD2 on 5 matching bases. This CDR3 spans 13 amino acids. Between the trimmed V and J ends, which lost 6 bases and 5 bases, there was a span of 13 bases. Germline V gene lookup returns CDR1 MNHNY and CDR2 SVGAGI (reference sequence). The CDR3 DNA follows: TGTGCCAGCAGACCTCCTGGAGGCGAGACCCAGTACTTC. Encoded protein: CASRPPGGETQYF.

V gene TRBV5-3 combines with J gene TRBJ1-1, with D possibly matching TRBD1 (6 bases). TRBV5-3 is labeled an ORF, and its function is uncertain. Trimming removed 3 bases at V and 2 bases at J, with 11 bases between. This CDR3 is 14 amino acids long. CDR3 sequence reads: CARSYQGFNTEAFF. In DNA form, the CDR3 reads TGTGCCAGAAGCTACCAGGGGTTTAACACTGAAGCTTTCTTT.

The chain has TRBV7-9 and TRBJ2-3; TRBD2 agrees at 14 bases. Germline V gives CDR1 SEHNR, CDR2 FQNEAQ (reference sequence). J lost 4 bases, V lost 3 bases, and 3 bases had no gene match. CDR3 length equals 16 residues. CDR3 loop: CASSLGLAGVADTQYF. CDR3 coding DNA: TGTGCCAGCAGCTTGGGACTAGCGGGAGTTGCAGATACGCAGTATTTT.

The chain combines TRBV13 with TRBJ2-6, with 7 positions matching TRBD1. The CDR3 has 16 amino acids. Germline CDR1 is PRHDT and CDR2 is FYEKMQ (reference sequence). The ends lost 5 bases at V and 0 bases at J; junction bases unmatched: 4. The DNA for the CDR3 is TGTGCCAGCAGCCACGGGACAGCCTCTGGGGCCAACGTCCTGACTTTC. Translated: CASSHGTASGANVLTF.

The CDR3 here is CASSAPCEPVTEAFF. The DNA for the CDR3 is TGTGCCAGCAGCGCTCCCTGTGAGCCCGTCACTGAAGCTTTCTTT. The rearrangement uses TRBV21-1 and TRBJ1-1. TRBV21-1 is termed a pseudogene. CDR3 size: 15 residues.

This clone came up a few times. The chain is built from TRBV10-3 and TRBJ1-1; D is undetermined. This CDR3 comprises 13 residues. Germline V gene sequence: CDR1 ENHRY, CDR2 SYGVKD. Trimming took 6 bases from V and 5 from J, leaving 13 bases between them. CDR3 in DNA: TGTGCCATCAGCCCATCGTTCGGTACTGAAGCTTTCTTT. It is translated as CAISPSFGTEAFF.

The V and J genes are TRBV19 and TRBJ2-7; 11 bases map to TRBD1. V lost 3 bases and J lost 4; bases outside the gene matches: 14. Germline loops: CDR1 LNHDA, CDR2 SQIVND (reference sequence). This CDR3 contains 18 residues. The CDR3 nucleotides read TGTGCCAGTAGTATCCGGGACAGGGGGACCAGGGGCAATTACGAGCAGTACTTC. Translated, it gives CASSIRDRGTRGNYEQYF. Combining the CDR3 with reference TRBV19 and TRBJ2-7 gives the whole variable domain DGGITQSPKYLFRKEGQNVTLSCEQNLNHDAMYWYRQDPGQGLRLIYYSQIVNDFQKGDIAEGYSVSREKKESFPLTVTSAQKNPTAFYLCASSIRDRGTRGNYEQYFGPGTRLTVT.

V is TRBV28 and J is TRBJ1-1; 7 bases are shared with TRBD1. J was trimmed by 2 bases and V by 7 bases; bases with no gene match: 7. In germline, CDR1 is MDHEN, CDR2 SYDVKM. This CDR3 is 14 amino acids long. The DNA for the CDR3 is TGTGCCAGCATCGAGGGGGCTCTAAACACTGAAGCTTTCTTT. It translates to CASIEGALNTEAFF.

The chain has TRBV7-9 and TRBJ2-5; 7 bases are a match to TRBD1. Unmatched junction bases numbered 9, after V lost 6 bases and J lost 2 bases. CDR3 length equals 15 residues. CDR1 SEHNR and CDR2 FQNEAQ come from the germline V gene (reference sequence). CDR3 sequence reads: CASRNGQAIQETQYF. The CDR3 DNA follows: TGTGCCAGCAGAAACGGACAGGCCATTCAAGAGACCCAGTACTTC. The variable domain in full, with the rest retrieved from reference TRBV7-9 and TRBJ2-5, is DTGVSQNPRHKITKRGQNVTFRCDPISEHNRLYWYRQTLGQGPEFLTYFQNEAQLEKSRLLSDRFSAERPKGSFSTLEIQRTEQGDSAMYLCASRNGQAIQETQYFGPGTRLLVL.

The J gene is TRBJ2-1, the V gene TRBV6-5; a weak D match, TRBD1 (6 bases). The CDR3 extends over 13 amino acids. Germline assignment: CDR1 MNHEY and CDR2 SVGAGI. V was trimmed by 6 bases and J by 4 bases, leaving 10 bases between them. This chain's CDR3 is CASSPTGYNEQFF. In DNA form, the CDR3 reads TGTGCCAGCAGCCCTACAGGGTACAATGAGCAGTTCTTC.

The rearrangement uses TRBV18 and TRBJ1-1; D is possibly TRBD1 (5 bases). CDR1 is KGHSH and CDR2 is LQKENI in the germline V gene. The V end lost 6 bases, the J end lost 10 bases, and 24 bases lay between the germline ends. This CDR3 region has 15 residues. The CDR3: CASSPNGTPVGRAFF. The CDR3 DNA reads as TGTGCCAGCTCCCCAAACGGGACTCCGGTGGGTCGAGCTTTCTTT.

The J gene is TRBJ1-1, the V gene TRBV28; a possible D gene is TRBD1 (6 bases). V was cut by 5 bases and J by 4 bases, with 17 bases left in between. The germline gives CDR1 MDHEN, CDR2 SYDVKM. The CDR3 sequence is 15 residues long. The CDR3 reads CASSAVRGRSTEAFF. CDR3 in DNA: TGTGCCAGCAGTGCCGTGCGGGGGCGGAGCACTGAAGCTTTCTTT.

This clone appeared once. This chain connects TRBV5-1 to TRBJ1-1, with D perhaps TRBD1 (5 bases). V lost 5 bases, J lost 1 base, and 12 bases lay in between. The CDR3 has 14 residues. Germline CDR1 is SGHRS and CDR2 is YFSETQ. This CDR3 is CASSQGRENTEAFF. CDR3 DNA sequence: TGCGCCAGCAGTCAGGGAAGAGAGAACACTGAAGCTTTCTTT.

V is TRBV19 and J is TRBJ2-7; TRBD2 aligns across 9 bases. The CDR3 is 14 residues long. The ends lost 5 bases at V and 0 bases at J; junction bases unmatched: 2. Per germline, CDR1 LNHDA and CDR2 SQIVND (reference sequence). For the CDR3, the DNA is TGTGCCAGTAGTTTTAGCGGGAGCTCCTACGAGCAGTACTTC. It yields the protein CASSFSGSSYEQYF.

V and J are TRBV18 and TRBJ2-1; no reliable D call. Germline V CDR1 and CDR2: KGHSH, LQKENI. The V end was cut by 4 bases, the J end by 8 bases, with 9 bases between. The CDR3 loop spans 12 amino acids. The CDR3 loop is CASSQPVDEQFF. CDR3 bases: TGTGCCAGCTCACAGCCCGTGGATGAGCAGTTCTTC.

This clone was seen just once. The CDR3 sequence: CASSEPRSGYNEQFF. The CDR3 region has the DNA TGTGCCAGCAGTGAGCCCCGGTCGGGTTACAATGAGCAGTTCTTC. The genes are TRBV25-1 and TRBJ2-1; D not certain. Trimming stripped 3 bases from V and 4 bases from J, with 13 bases between. This CDR3 spans 15 amino acids. The V gene's germline CDR1 is MGHDK and CDR2 SYGVNS.

The rearrangement uses TRBV19 and TRBJ2-3; 7 nucleotides line up with TRBD2. This CDR3 has 15 amino acids. V lost 3 bases, J lost 0 bases, and 3 bases stayed unmatched. Germline V lookup: CDR1 LNHDA, CDR2 SQIVND (reference sequence). Here the CDR3 reads CASSILAASTDTQYF. The CDR3 bases are TGTGCCAGTAGTATTCTAGCGGCTAGCACAGATACGCAGTATTTT.

The chain combines TRBV7-6 with TRBJ2-1; D may be TRBD2 (5 bases). The CDR3 contains 12 residues. Deletions cut 3 bases from V and 9 bases from J, with 9 bases between. The germline V gene encodes CDR1 SGHVS and CDR2 FNYEAQ. The CDR3 DNA reads as TGTGCCAGCAGCTTTCTCCGGGGTGAGCAGTTCTTC. Amino acid sequence: CASSFLRGEQFF. Full variable domain (missing parts from reference TRBV7-6 and TRBJ2-1): GAGVSQSPRYKVTKRGQDVALRCDPISGHVSLYWYRQALGQGPEFLTYFNYEAQQDKSGLPNDRFSAERPEGSISTLTIQRTEQRDSAMYRCASSFLRGEQFFGPGTRLTVL.

The genes are TRBV27 and TRBJ2-1, with 12 bases aligning to TRBD2. Germline CDR1 is MNHEY and CDR2 is SMNVEV (reference sequence). The CDR3 runs to 18 residues. J was trimmed by 3 bases and V by 2 bases; bases with no gene match: 8. The CDR3 here is CASSLVQPGLAGYNEQFF. CDR3 sequence (DNA): TGTGCCAGCAGTTTAGTCCAACCGGGACTAGCGGGCTACAATGAGCAGTTCTTC.

This chain joins TRBV2 and TRBJ2-1; the match to TRBD1 covers 7 bases. With V trimmed by 8 bases and J by 4 bases, 5 bases remained unmatched. The germline V gene has CDR1 SNHLY and CDR2 FYNNEI. The CDR3 spans 13 residues. CDR3 protein: CASSGQLYNEQFF. For the CDR3, the DNA is TGTGCCAGCTCGGGACAGTTATACAATGAGCAGTTCTTC.

V is TRBV11-2 and J is TRBJ2-7; TRBD2 matches at 9 bases. The germline V gene encodes CDR1 SGHAT and CDR2 FQNNGV. The CDR3 totals 16 residues. Unmatched junction bases numbered 9, after V lost 3 bases and J lost 3 bases. The chain's CDR3 is CASSFSGAGGFYEQYF. In DNA, the CDR3 is TGTGCCAGCAGCTTTTCTGGCGCGGGAGGGTTCTACGAGCAGTACTTC. The whole variable domain, filled in from reference TRBV11-2 and TRBJ2-7, reads EAGVAQSPRYKIIEKRQSVAFWCNPISGHATLYWYQQILGQGPKLLIQFQNNGVVDDSQLPKDRFSAERLKGVDSTLKIQPAKLEDSAVYLCASSFSGAGGFYEQYFGPGTRLTVT.

CDR3 loop: CAISRATGELFF. The DNA of the CDR3 is TGTGCCATCAGTAGAGCGACCGGGGAGCTGTTTTTT. The gene calls are TRBV10-3 and TRBJ2-2; D is uncertain. From germline, CDR1 is ENHRY and CDR2 SYGVKD. CDR3 size: 12 residues. Trimming cost V 5 bases and J 5 bases, with 6 bases left between them.

The chain joins TRBV5-6 to TRBJ2-5; 8 positions match TRBD1. Trimming cost V 3 bases and J 5 bases; bases outside gene matches: 3. The CDR3 loop spans 13 amino acids. Germline V CDR1 and CDR2: SGHDT, YYEEEE. In DNA form, the CDR3 reads TGTGCCAGCAGCTGGACAGGGTGGGAGACCCAGTACTTC. Protein product: CASSWTGWETQYF.